The 13 T cell receptor beta chains below come from one sample, sequenced in a study of PD-L1 blockade in urothelial cancer. Time point denoted: peripheral blood 6 weeks after treatment start. The assay was immunoSEQ multiplex PCR, and TCRdb's table has in-frame clones only and misses some. This table has tens of thousands of clones, roughly 90% appearing once. The source material was PBMCs, sampled around atezolizumab (anti-PD-L1) treatment. Every receptor here comes from a man aged 55 to 69 with urothelial cancer.

This clone was seen just once. V usage is TRBV4-1 and J usage is TRBJ2-1; D is possibly TRBD2 (5 bases). The CDR3 is 14 residues long. The V end was cut by 4 bases, the J end by 7 bases, with 14 bases between. The germline V gene has CDR1 MGHRA and CDR2 YSYEKL. This chain's CDR3 is CASSRTTGVNEQFF. For the CDR3, the DNA is TGCGCCAGCAGCCGGACCACCGGGGTAAATGAGCAGTTCTTC.

The chain is built from TRBV4-3 and TRBJ2-1; TRBD2 aligns across 10 bases. There are 16 residues in the CDR3. Germline CDR1 and CDR2: LGHNA and YSLEER. The J segment lost 7 bases and the V segment lost 4 bases, leaving 10 bases of the junction unmatched. The CDR3 DNA reads as TGCGCCAGCAGCCTAGGTTGGCTAGCGGGAGAAAATGAGCAGTTCTTC. Protein product: CASSLGWLAGENEQFF.

The chain has TRBV7-3 and TRBJ2-7; 10 bases align to TRBD2. Germline CDR1 reads SGHTA; CDR2 reads FQGTGA. V was clipped by 1 base and J by 7 bases; unmatched bases: 7. The CDR3 sequence is 15 residues long. CDR3 residues: CASSLNQGLAREQYF. In nucleotides, the CDR3 is TGTGCCAGCAGCTTAAATCAGGGACTAGCGCGTGAGCAGTACTTC. Looking up the rest from reference TRBV7-3 and TRBJ2-7 gives the full variable domain: GAGVSQTPSNKVTEKGKYVELRCDPISGHTALYWYRQSLGQGPEFLIYFQGTGAADDSGLPNDRFFAVRPEGSVSTLKIQRTERGDSAVYLCASSLNQGLAREQYFGPGTRLTVT.

This clone appeared a few times. V gene TRBV5-1 combines with J gene TRBJ1-1, with 8 bases aligning to TRBD1. Germline assignment: CDR1 SGHRS and CDR2 YFSETQ. The J segment lost 1 base and the V segment lost 1 base, leaving 6 bases of the junction unmatched. The CDR3 is made up of 16 amino acids. CDR3 in DNA: TGCGCCAGCAGCTTGTTGCCAGGGGGCGAGAACACTGAAGCTTTCTTT. Protein product: CASSLLPGGENTEAFF.

The CDR3 spells CATRRVGANVLTF. Written as DNA, the CDR3 is TGTGCCACTCGCAGGGTCGGGGCCAACGTCCTGACTTTC. The chain has TRBV5-4 and TRBJ2-6; TRBD1 is a possible D gene (5 bases). V shed 9 bases and J shed 4 bases, with 11 bases lying between them. This CDR3 has 13 residues. Germline V CDR1 and CDR2: SGHNT, YYREEE (reference sequence). The whole variable domain, remainder taken from reference TRBV5-4 and TRBJ2-6, is ETGVTQSPTHLIKTRGQQVTLRCSSQSGHNTVSWYQQALGQGPQFIFQYYREEENGRGNFPPRFSGLQFPNYSSELNVNALELDDSALYLCATRRVGANVLTFGAGSRLTVL.

This rearrangement joins TRBV5-1 to TRBJ1-3, with TRBD1 matching over 7 bases. Germline CDR1 and CDR2: SGHRS and YFSETQ. The CDR3 has 16 residues. The V and J ends lost 3 bases and 6 bases, in that order; junction bases with no gene match: 12. The chain's CDR3 is CASSSGQSARENTIYF. CDR3 in DNA: TGCGCCAGCAGCTCGGGACAGTCGGCTCGGGAAAACACCATATATTTT.

The chain employs TRBV5-6 and TRBJ2-1; D not certain. With 0 bases removed from V and 12 bases from J, the gap between germline ends came to 10 bases. The CDR3 contains 12 residues. Looked up from germline, CDR1 is SGHDT and CDR2 is YYEEEE. As DNA, the CDR3 is TGTGCCAGCAGCTTGGACCGGGTGCGGCAGTTCTTC. This sequence encodes CASSLDRVRQFF.

This chain joins TRBV5-1 and TRBJ1-6, with 9 bases aligning to TRBD1. J lost 8 bases, V lost 4 bases, and 7 bases had no gene match. There are 15 residues in the CDR3. In germline, CDR1 is SGHRS, CDR2 YFSETQ. CDR3 sequence reads: CASSTGTGLHSPLHF. CDR3 DNA sequence: TGCGCCAGCAGCACCGGGACAGGGTTGCATTCACCCCTCCACTTT.

This chain connects TRBV11-2 to TRBJ1-6; D may be TRBD1 (6 bases). Germline V lookup: CDR1 SGHAT, CDR2 FQNNGV. The CDR3 covers 14 residues. The V gene lost 4 bases and the J gene lost 13 bases, with 17 bases spanning the gap. The DNA for the CDR3 is TGTGCCAGCAGCTCCTGGTCCCACAGGGCTCCCCTCCACTTT. This codes for CASSSWSHRAPLHF. The variable domain in full, with the rest retrieved from reference TRBV11-2 and TRBJ1-6, is EAGVAQSPRYKIIEKRQSVAFWCNPISGHATLYWYQQILGQGPKLLIQFQNNGVVDDSQLPKDRFSAERLKGVDSTLKIQPAKLEDSAVYLCASSSWSHRAPLHFGNGTRLTVT.

Remarks on this clone: Because the CDR3's place on the DNA is in doubt, the DNA is left out and the CDR3 is given as listed by TCRdb. This chain connects TRBV21-1 to TRBJ2-2; TRBD1 was called by the table and not checked on the DNA. TRBV21-1 is shown as a pseudogene. The CDR3 length equals 17 residues, ends included. CDR3 in amino acids: CASSKGWGQGNTGELFF.

The V gene is TRBV5-1, the J gene TRBJ2-2, with TRBD2 matching over 8 bases. Germline loops: CDR1 SGHRS, CDR2 YFSETQ. J gave up 8 bases and V 3 bases, and 9 bases lay outside the gene matches. This CDR3 has 15 amino acids. CDR3 sequence (DNA): TGCGCCAGCAGCTCTCCGGGACTAGGGGGTGGGGAGCTGTTTTTT. It specifies CASSSPGLGGGELFF. Supplemented by reference TRBV5-1 and TRBJ2-2, the full variable domain reads KAGVTQTPRYLIKTRGQQVTLSCSPISGHRSVSWYQQTPGQGLQFLFEYFSETQRNKGNFPGRFSGRQFSNSRSEMNVSTLELGDSALYLCASSSPGLGGGELFFGEGSRLTVL.

The chain links TRBV7-8 to TRBJ1-1; perhaps TRBD1 as D (6 bases). Per germline, CDR1 SGHVS and CDR2 FQNEAQ. Trimming removed 5 bases from V and 0 bases from J, with 13 bases in between. CDR3 length: 15 amino acids. Written as DNA, the CDR3 is TGTGCCAGCAGCCTTCCGGGACAACTGAACACTGAAGCTTTCTTT. Amino acids: CASSLPGQLNTEAFF.

V and J are TRBV6-1 and TRBJ2-7; a weak D match, TRBD1 (6 bases). The CDR3 sequence is 15 residues long. V was cut by 5 bases and J by 2 bases, with 16 bases left in between. The germline V gene encodes CDR1 MNHNS and CDR2 SASEGT. In DNA form, the CDR3 reads TGTGCCAGCAGTAGAGTCAGGACAGAAGCCTACGAGCAGTACTTC. This translates into CASSRVRTEAYEQYF.